This T cell receptor (beta chain) originates from a study of cytotoxic CD8 clonotypes in ibrutinib-treated CLL. Overall study context: Of the patients, about a dozen were relapsed/refractory, 15 treatment-naive and 17 to 18 IGHV unmutated. Productive templates per sample averaged roughly 230,000; productive rearrangements, 94,082. The study's findings and limits: Clonality increased at ibrutinib response, then returned toward baseline at progression. Measured clonality at baseline was greater than in age-matched healthy donors and tracked with circulating CD8+ T-cell counts.

This CDR3 has 16 residues. Germline V gene lookup returns CDR1 SGHRS and CDR2 YFSETQ. The V gene lost 0 bases and the J gene lost 7 bases, with 17 bases spanning the gap. Worth noting for this clone: Its antigen is as yet unknown.

Generated by immunoSEQ multiplex PCR, the TCRdb table keeps only in-frame clones and is missing some. This table holds 110,000 to 150,000 clones, 70% to 85% found once. The sequencing here drew on PBMCs, taken after 12 months of ibrutinib treatment. The sequence was collected from a human donor with chronic lymphocytic leukemia. The V call is TRBV5-1, the J call TRBJ1-5; a weak D match, TRBD1 (5 bases). The CDR3 nucleotides are TGCGCCAGCAGCTTGGGCGTCAGGGATAGTGGGCAGCCCCAGCATTTT. Protein sequence: CASSLGVRDSGQPQHF.